This TCR beta chain appears in the sequencing data of a study of blood T cell repertoires in COVID-19. How the authors handled the data: Amplification with reference gene primers provided the estimates of nucleated cell counts. Data came from immunoSEQ multiplex PCR; TCRdb stores just in-frame clones and leaves some out. V and J calls and clone size are given by that table; D and trimming were obtained from the DNA. This sample carries about 310,000 clones, roughly 87% of them seen once, and the ten largest clones take about 2.3%. CDR3 length equals 14 residues. The germline V gene has CDR1 SGHRS and CDR2 YFSETQ. Trimming removed 4 bases from V and 8 bases from J; junction bases left unmatched: 8. This clone appeared once.

The chain is built from TRBV5-1 and TRBJ1-4; 7 positions agree with TRBD1. This receptor was identified in a man between 18 and 35 years old with active or convalescent COVID-19. Sequencing used peripheral blood. Here the CDR3 DNA reads TGCGCCAGCAGCCGTACAGGGGACGACGAAAAACTGTTTTTT. Protein: CASSRTGDDEKLFF.